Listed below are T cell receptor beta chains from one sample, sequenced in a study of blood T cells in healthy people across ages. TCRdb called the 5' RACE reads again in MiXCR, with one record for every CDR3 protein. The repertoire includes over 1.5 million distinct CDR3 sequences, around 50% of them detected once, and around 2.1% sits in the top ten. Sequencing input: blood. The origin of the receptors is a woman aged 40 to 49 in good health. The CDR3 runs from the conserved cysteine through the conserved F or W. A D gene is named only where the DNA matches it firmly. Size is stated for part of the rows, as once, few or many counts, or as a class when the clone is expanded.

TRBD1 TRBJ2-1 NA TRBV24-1 CATSDHGTGNYNEQFF TGTGCCACCAGTGACCACGGGACAGGGAATTACAATGAGCAGTTCTTC
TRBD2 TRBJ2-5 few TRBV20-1 CSAPLAGQETQYF TGCAGTGCTCCTTTAGCGGGACAAGAGACCCAGTACTTC
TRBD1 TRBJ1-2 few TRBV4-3 CASSLQTGRDYGYTF TGCGCCAGCAGCCTACAGACAGGGAGGGACTATGGCTACACCTTC
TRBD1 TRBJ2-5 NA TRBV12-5 CASGHTGDRFQETQYF TGTGCTAGTGGCCATACGGGGGACAGGTTCCAAGAGACCCAGTACTTC
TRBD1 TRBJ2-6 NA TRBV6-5 CASREDRARANVLTF TGTGCCAGCAGAGAAGACAGGGCAAGGGCCAACGTCCTGACTTTC
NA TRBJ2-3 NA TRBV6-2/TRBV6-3 CVSTQRPRTDTQYF TGTGTCAGCACCCAGCGGCCGCGCACAGATACGCAGTATTTT
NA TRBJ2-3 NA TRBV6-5 CASRFGAGTDTQYF TGTGCCAGCAGATTCGGGGCAGGCACAGATACGCAGTATTTT
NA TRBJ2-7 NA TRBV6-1 CASSEGHTLSYEQYF TGTGCCAGCAGTGAGGGACACACCCTCTCCTACGAGCAGTACTTC
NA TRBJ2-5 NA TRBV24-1 CAASAWDKETQYF TGTGCCGCCAGTGCATGGGATAAGGAGACCCAGTACTTC
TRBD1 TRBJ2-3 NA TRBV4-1 CASSQEQGVGTDTQYF TGCGCCAGCAGCCAAGAGCAGGGGGTGGGCACAGATACGCAGTATTTT
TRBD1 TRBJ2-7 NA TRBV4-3 CASSQVTGGAYEQYF TGCGCCAGCAGCCAAGTGACAGGGGGGGCCTACGAGCAGTACTTC
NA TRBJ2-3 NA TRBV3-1 CASSQAAGSYTQYF TGTGCCAGCAGCCAAGCGGCAGGTTCATATACGCAGTATTTT
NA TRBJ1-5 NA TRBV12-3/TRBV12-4 CASSPRQAAIPPQHF TGTGCCAGCAGTCCCCGACAGGCGGCCATTCCGCCCCAGCATTTT
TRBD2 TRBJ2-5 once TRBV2 CASSEEPWTSAEETQYF TGTGCCAGCAGTGAAGAGCCATGGACTAGCGCGGAGGAGACCCAGTACTTC
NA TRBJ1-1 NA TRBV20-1 CSARRGGRSWNTEAFF TGCAGTGCTAGGCGGGGGGGGCGATCTTGGAACACTGAAGCTTTCTTT
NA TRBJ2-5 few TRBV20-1 CSAEDRLLQETQYF TGCAGTGCTGAGGACCGATTACTCCAAGAGACCCAGTACTTC
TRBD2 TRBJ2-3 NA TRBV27 CASIPLAGAYTDTQYF TGTGCCAGCATTCCCTTAGCGGGGGCCTACACAGATACGCAGTATTTT
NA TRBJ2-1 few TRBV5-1 CASHREQGGYNEQFF TGCGCCAGCCATAGAGAACAGGGAGGCTACAATGAGCAGTTCTTC
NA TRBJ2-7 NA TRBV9 CASSGGAPTYEQYF TGTGCCAGCAGCGGGGGGGCCCCTACCTACGAGCAGTACTTC
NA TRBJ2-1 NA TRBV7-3 CASSLKPGQLYNEQFF TGTGCCAGCAGCTTAAAGCCCGGACAACTCTACAATGAGCAGTTCTTC
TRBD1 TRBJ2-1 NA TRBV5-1 CASSQRPGTGNNEQFF TGCGCCAGCAGCCAACGACCCGGGACAGGGAACAATGAGCAGTTCTTC
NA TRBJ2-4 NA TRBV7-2 CASSFPTRGAPLAKNIQYF TGTGCCAGCAGCTTCCCAACCCGGGGGGCCCCTCTAGCCAAAAACATTCAGTACTTC
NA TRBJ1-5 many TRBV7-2 CASSLQGSNQPQHF TGTGCCAGCAGCTTACAGGGAAGCAATCAGCCCCAGCATTTT
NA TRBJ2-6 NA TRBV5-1 CASSLDQSSGANVLTF TGCGCCAGCAGCTTGGATCAGAGCTCTGGGGCCAACGTCCTGACTTTC
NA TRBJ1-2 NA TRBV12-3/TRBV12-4 CASSSTWRHYGYTF TGTGCCAGCAGTTCAACATGGCGGCACTATGGCTACACCTTC
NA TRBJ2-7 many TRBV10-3 CAISKDYEQYF TGTGCCATCAGTAAGGACTACGAGCAGTACTTC
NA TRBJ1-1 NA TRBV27 CASSDTGTPEAFF TGTGCCAGCAGTGATACAGGGACACCTGAAGCTTTCTTT
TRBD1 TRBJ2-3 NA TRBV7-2 CASSQNTGGDTQYF TGTGCCAGCAGCCAAAATACAGGGGGGGATACGCAGTATTTT
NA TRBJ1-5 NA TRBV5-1 CASSPSDRLEPQHF TGCGCCAGCAGCCCCTCCGACAGGCTTGAGCCCCAGCATTTT
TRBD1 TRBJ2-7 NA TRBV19 CASTPPGQGRIQYF TGTGCCAGTACCCCTCCGGGACAGGGGAGGATTCAGTACTTC
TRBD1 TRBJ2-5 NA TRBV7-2 CASSLVMSGQGYF TGTGCCAGCAGCTTAGTTATGTCGGGACAGGGGTACTTC
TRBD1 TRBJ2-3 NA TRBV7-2 CASSVLRTGPSTDTQYF TGTGCCAGCAGCGTGCTACGGACAGGCCCTAGCACAGATACGCAGTATTTT
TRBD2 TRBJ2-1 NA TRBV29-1 CSVATRSGGRNEQFF TGCAGCGTGGCTACTAGAAGCGGGGGCCGCAATGAGCAGTTCTTC
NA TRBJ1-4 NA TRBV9 CTSSSATNEKLFF TGTACCAGCTCTAGTGCAACTAATGAAAAACTGTTTTTT
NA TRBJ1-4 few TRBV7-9 CASSQGRTEKLFF TGTGCCAGCAGTCAGGGACGTACTGAAAAACTGTTTTTT
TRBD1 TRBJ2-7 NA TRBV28 CASRPTGRNEQYF TGTGCCAGCAGACCGACAGGGAGAAACGAGCAGTACTTC
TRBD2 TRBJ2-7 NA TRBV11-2 CASSLLAGGLSPEQYF TGTGCCAGCAGCCTACTAGCGGGGGGGCTCTCACCCGAGCAGTACTTC
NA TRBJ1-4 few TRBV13 CASSFGRSNEKLFF TGTGCCAGCAGCTTCGGGAGATCTAATGAAAAACTGTTTTTT
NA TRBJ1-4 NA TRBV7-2 CASSPWFGINEKLFF TGTGCCAGCAGCCCCTGGTTCGGGATAAATGAAAAACTGTTTTTT
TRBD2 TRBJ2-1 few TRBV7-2 CASSREGRVVGSYNEQFF TGTGCCAGCAGCCGGGAGGGACGGGTGGTCGGGTCCTACAATGAGCAGTTCTTC
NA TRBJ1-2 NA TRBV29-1 CGAEQGRGEGYTF TGCGGCGCTGAACAGGGTAGAGGGGAGGGCTACACCTTC
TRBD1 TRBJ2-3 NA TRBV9 CASCRTGGIDTQYF TGTGCCAGCTGTCGAACAGGGGGAATAGATACGCAGTATTTT
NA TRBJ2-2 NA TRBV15 CATSKDSTNTGELFF TGTGCCACCAGCAAGGACAGTACGAACACCGGGGAGCTGTTTTTT
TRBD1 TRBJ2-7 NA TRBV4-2 CASSQDPAGTGDSYEQYF TGTGCCAGCAGCCAAGACCCTGCTGGGACAGGGGACTCCTACGAGCAGTACTTC
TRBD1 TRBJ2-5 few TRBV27 CASSNWGTGQETQYF TGTGCCAGCAGCAACTGGGGGACAGGTCAAGAGACCCAGTACTTC
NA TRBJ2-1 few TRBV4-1 CASSQELRKTYNEQFF TGCGCCAGCAGCCAAGAACTAAGAAAGACCTACAATGAGCAGTTCTTC
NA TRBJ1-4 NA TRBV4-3 CASSQIQPGGEKLFF TGCGCCAGCAGCCAGATACAACCTGGGGGAGAAAAACTGTTTTTT
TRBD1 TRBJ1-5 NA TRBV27 CASSSGQGIFNQPQHF TGTGCCAGCAGTTCCGGACAGGGGATATTCAATCAGCCCCAGCATTTT
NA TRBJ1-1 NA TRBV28 CASSLHGSGNTEAFF TGTGCCAGCAGTTTACACGGTTCCGGGAATACTGAAGCTTTCTTT
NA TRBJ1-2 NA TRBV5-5 CASTHPRTTNYGYTF TGTGCCAGCACCCACCCCCGGACCACTAACTATGGCTACACCTTC
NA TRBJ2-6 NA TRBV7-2 CASSSNRAGANVLTF TGTGCCAGCAGCTCAAACAGGGCTGGGGCCAACGTCCTGACTTTC
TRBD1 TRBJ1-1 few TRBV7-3 CASSYLPQGAKGTEAFF TGTGCCAGCAGCTATCTACCTCAGGGGGCTAAGGGCACTGAAGCTTTCTTT
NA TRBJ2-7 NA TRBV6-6 CASRCFEGLSYEQYF TGTGCCAGCAGATGTTTTGAGGGGCTCTCCTACGAGCAGTACTTC
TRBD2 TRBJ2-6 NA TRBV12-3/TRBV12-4 CASRVGLSGANVLTF TGTGCCAGCAGGGTGGGACTATCTGGGGCCAACGTCCTGACTTTC
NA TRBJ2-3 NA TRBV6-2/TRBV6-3 CASSRRLADTQYF TGTGCCAGCAGCCGCAGGTTGGCAGATACGCAGTATTTT
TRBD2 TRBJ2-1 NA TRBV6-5 CASSSTGLAGNEQFF TGTGCCAGCAGTTCCACGGGACTAGCGGGAAATGAGCAGTTCTTC
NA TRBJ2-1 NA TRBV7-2 CASSQIIAISYNEQFF TGTGCCAGCAGCCAAATTATAGCTATATCTTACAATGAGCAGTTCTTC
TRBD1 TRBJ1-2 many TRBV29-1 CSVRTGGNTF TGCAGCGTTCGGACAGGGGGTAACACCTTC
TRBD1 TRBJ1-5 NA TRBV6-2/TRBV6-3 CASSNTQGQNNQPQHF TGTGCCAGCAGCAATACACAGGGGCAAAACAATCAGCCCCAGCATTTT